This T cell receptor (beta chain) was captured by sequencing in a study of T-cell memory formation after mild COVID-19. Notes on the study in general: CD4+ clones that contracted lay mainly in CM and EM; CD8+ ones lay in EMRA. Prior to infection, memory already included some responding clones, suggesting cross-reactive memory joined.

The CDR3 sequence is 16 residues long. V was clipped by 3 bases and J by 6 bases; unmatched bases: 9. TCRdb fed the 5' RACE reads into MiXCR, producing one record per CDR3 protein. Of hundreds of thousands of distinct CDR3 sequences listed, more than 15% are singletons. Note on this clonotype: As yet, its antigen is unknown.

V and J are TRBV12-3 or TRBV12-4 and TRBJ2-1; TRBD2 matches at 9 bases. The sequence came from an adult woman who had mild COVID-19 (a few samples of this study predate the infection). Cell type and time point are not known. Sequencing was carried out using PBMCs or a T cell subset sorted from them (not recorded which). CDR3 nucleotides: TGTGCCAGCAGTTTTAGTAGCGGGGGTGACCCCAATGAGCAGTTCTTC. It translates to CASSFSSGGDPNEQFF.